This T cell receptor (beta chain) comes out of a study of response to subunit inactivated influenza vaccine. TCRdb itself ran the RT-PCR reads through MiXCR, one entry per CDR3 protein. The sample contains around 300,000 distinct CDR3 sequences, 20% to 25% of which appear only once. This receptor was identified in a man in his fifties or sixties who received an inactivated influenza vaccine. The source was PBMCs from blood, collected 21 months after vaccination.

In nucleotides, the CDR3 is TGTGCCAGCAGCCGGGGACTAGCGGGAGCAGCCAAAAACATTCAGTACTTC. Residues: CASSRGLAGAAKNIQYF. This chain uses TRBV3-1 with TRBJ2-4; 14 bases agree with TRBD2. The CDR3 extends over 17 amino acids. Germline V gene data show CDR1 as LGHDT and CDR2 as YNNKEL (reference sequence). V lost 4 bases, J lost 0 bases, and 2 bases stayed unmatched.